This note documents a single T cell receptor beta chain sequence. The antigen it binds to is not known. The input lacks base qualities; no much larger clone sits a single base away. This record belongs to a study of shared clonotypes between healthy human individuals (dated by TCRdb to about 2020). Concerning the study at large: A few men and two women, aged 18 to 49 years, made up the cohort. For each donor, CD4 naive and CD4 memory were each given three plates, CD8 naive was given two plates, and CD8 memory was given one plate. Libraries were prepared and TCR repertoires were sequenced by different laboratories using diverse techniques, in order to increase sequencing depth and limit assay-specific biases. Between about 0.94 and 8.9 billion PBMCs per donor were obtained by leukapheresis. To estimate repertoire size and how much clonotypes are shared between individuals, the study performed deep sequencing of blood TCR repertoires from a few healthy adults. General study outcomes and caveats: Because the study included a small number of donors, the genetic and exposure-history diversity represented was limited. Pairwise subsampling indicated that sequencing depth was expected to affect the degree of clonotype sharing among donors. Naive subsets generally had larger estimated clonotype richness than memory subsets. Higher generation probabilities were observed for clonotypes shared by all four sorted-subset donors than for non-shared clonotypes. Incomplete sequencing was indicated by rarefaction of sorted-subset datasets, despite the large sequencing depth. When four donors were compared, the shared fraction of clonotypes was about 5.4% for naive CD4, about 4% for naive CD8, 2% to 2.5% for memory CD4, and 0.4% for memory CD8. Sampling was limited to blood, and TCR repertoires in tissue likely differ from TCR repertoires in blood.

The donors were healthy, HIV-negative adults who had no recently reported acute infections or vaccinations. Every donor was a Caucasian adult residing in Nashville, Tennessee, USA. CD4+ T cells were enriched by magnetic negative selection, after which naive cells were positively selected on CD45RA and the negative fraction was taken as the memory subset. Blood was collected by leukapheresis, and PBMCs were isolated by Ficoll-Histopaque density gradient centrifugation and then cryopreserved in liquid nitrogen vapor phase. Analytical flow cytometry was used to check the purity and quantity of each magnetically sorted T cell population. Genomic DNA was isolated from each sorted fraction and quantified by UV absorbance on a Nanodrop 2000c. V is cut by 5 bases and J by 7 bases, and the space between the germline ends is 12 bases. Via the germline V gene, CDR1 is MDHEN and CDR2 SYDVKM. The CDR3 runs 12 residues from the cysteine to the phenylalanine. CDR3 DNA is the only sequence kept; it has 36 bases, read in frame from the first base.

Using the deep immunoSEQ assay, multiplex PCR amplified TCR CDR3 regions from genomic DNA. Extracted genomic DNA from each cell subset was spread evenly across all wells of several immunoSEQ 96-well plates, with each plate serving as a replicate. For sorted subsets, 200 to 250 ng of genomic DNA, equivalent to roughly 33,000 T cell genomes, went into each replicate PCR. Purified libraries were quantified with a Qubit 3.0 fluorometer, sized on a Bioanalyzer 2100, and re-quantified with the KAPA Library Quantification kit. A separate single-read 150-cycle Illumina NextSeq 550 flow cell was used to sequence each immunoSEQ 96-well plate. The study's own analysis went as follows. Because the immunoSEQ output held only junctional sequences and lacked quality scores, the filtering could not match the filtering applied to full-length reads. To assign V/J genes and CDR3, sequences were annotated against IMGT germline references using PyIR, a Python wrapper for IgBLAST v1.9. Reads were filtered out if the reads had weak V/J assignments (E-value above 1e-6), no CDR3, stop codons, out-of-frame junctions, or ambiguous translated residues. V3J clonotypes were defined by identical inferred V gene, J gene, and CDR3 amino acid sequence. Percentage overlap between repertoires was computed as shared unique clonotypes divided by the size of the smaller repertoire. Richness of each repertoire was evaluated using RTK rarefaction, the Chao1 estimator, and Recon v2.1 estimates of unobserved clonotypes. For all TCRbeta clonotypes obtained by the gDNA method from four donors, generation probabilities were computed with OLGA. TCRdb limited this immuneACCESS table to in-frame rearrangements with V and J called. A share of clones is missing; checked studies link under half to unresolved V genes, and the rest is unexplained. Clone size and the V and J calls come from that table; the DNA yielded D and trimming. The sample profile shows approximately 940,000 clones; roughly 72% of them were found once. The ten largest clones capture about 1.5% of the sample.

Recombination joined TRBV28 with TRBJ2-7; a weak D assignment points to TRBD2 (5 bases agree). The sample comprised memory CD4+ T cells sorted from blood. Reading the label with the study, this specimen's cell subset or site is: CD45RA-negative fraction. The TCR comes from a man between 18 and 29 years old in good health. The DNA is TGTGCCAGCAGTCCCATTTCGGGAGAGCAGTACTTC. Translated, it gives CASSPISGEQYF.